This T cell receptor (beta chain) was profiled in a study of T cells in Graves' hyperthyroidism and ophthalmopathy. V shed 1 base and J shed 10 bases, with 17 bases lying between them. CDR3 length equals 15 residues. Germline V gene data show CDR1 as DFQATT and CDR2 as SNEGSKA (reference sequence). From RNA transcripts, TCR beta CDR3 regions were amplified. The TCR CDR3 first-round RT-PCR relied on the HTBI primer set. TCRdb recomputed calls from the multiplex PCR reads with MiXCR, one row per CDR3 protein. The sample carries more than 600,000 distinct CDR3 sequences, around 17% recorded once. Sample: blood. This chain joins TRBV20-1 and TRBJ1-6, with D maybe TRBD1 (5 bases). This sequence was found in a man aged 18-30 years with Graves' hyperthyroidism. The DNA of the CDR3 is TGCAGTGCTAGAGCTTTAGGGACGGCGAGGTCACCCCTCCACTTT. Translating gives CSARALGTARSPLHF.